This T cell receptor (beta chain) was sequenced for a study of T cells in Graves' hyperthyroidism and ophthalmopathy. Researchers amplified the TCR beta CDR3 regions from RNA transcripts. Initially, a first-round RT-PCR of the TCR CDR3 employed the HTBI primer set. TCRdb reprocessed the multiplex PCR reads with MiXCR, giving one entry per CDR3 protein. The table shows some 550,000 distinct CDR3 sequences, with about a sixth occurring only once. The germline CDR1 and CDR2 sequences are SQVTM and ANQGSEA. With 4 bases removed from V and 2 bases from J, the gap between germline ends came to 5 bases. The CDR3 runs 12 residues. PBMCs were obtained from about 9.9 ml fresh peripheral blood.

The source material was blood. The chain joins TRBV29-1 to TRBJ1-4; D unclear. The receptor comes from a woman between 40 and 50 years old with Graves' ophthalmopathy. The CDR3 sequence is CSVGGTNEKLFF. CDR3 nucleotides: TGCAGCGTTGGAGGGACTAATGAAAAACTGTTTTTT.